The entry below gives a single T cell receptor (beta chain) sequence along with its context. The antigen is undetermined. The assay was immunoSEQ multiplex PCR, and TCRdb's table has in-frame clones only and misses some. Of 100,000 to 150,000 clones listed, about 89% are singletons. The sample is drawn from a study of cytomegalovirus exposure and HLA in healthy donors. Study in general: A subsequent analysis reported that the 95 to 150 validation repertoires were produced on the same platform that had also been used for the approximately 700 first-cohort repertoires. Study-level points and caveats: The listing of approximately 160 TCR beta chains classed them as cytomegalovirus-associated.

Sequencing was performed on PBMCs. The receptor's source is a woman between 18 and 29 years old in good health and CMV-seronegative.

The CDR3 sequence: CASSPWTGETDTQYF. CDR3 coding DNA: TGCGCCAGCAGCCCATGGACAGGGGAGACAGATACGCAGTATTTT. The chain couples TRBV5-1 to TRBJ2-3; 9 bases fit TRBD1. The CDR3 runs 15 residues. Germline CDR1 and CDR2: SGHRS and YFSETQ. V trimming: 4 bases; J trimming: 3 bases; junction bases outside the gene matches: 6. The whole variable domain, remainder taken from reference TRBV5-1 and TRBJ2-3, is KAGVTQTPRYLIKTRGQQVTLSCSPISGHRSVSWYQQTPGQGLQFLFEYFSETQRNKGNFPGRFSGRQFSNSRSEMNVSTLELGDSALYLCASSPWTGETDTQYFGPGTRLTVL.